These T cell receptor beta chains were read from a single sample in a study of CD8 T cells in Susac syndrome. TCRdb reanalysed the immunoSEQ multiplex PCR reads using MiXCR and keeps one entry per CDR3 protein. Found here are hundreds of thousands of distinct CDR3 sequences, roughly 85% of them singletons; the top ten hold around 0.2%. Specimen: CD8+ T cells from PBMCs. All receptors derive from a human donor with multiple sclerosis. CDR3s include the opening cysteine and the closing phenylalanine or tryptophan. The D gene is left open where the match is weak. Not all rows give a size; the values are once, few, many and, for expanded clones, a class.

v_call	j_call	d_call	clone_size	cdr3_nt	cdr3_aa
TRBV4-3	TRBJ2-7	-	-	TGCGCCAGCAGCCAAGATTATCGGGGGGCGGGGACCGAGCAGTACTTC	CASSQDYRGAGTEQYF
TRBV5-4	TRBJ2-5	TRBD1	few	TGTGCCAGCAGCATCTGGACAGGGGTGGGGGAGACCCAGTACTTC	CASSIWTGVGETQYF
TRBV13	TRBJ1-2	-	-	TGTGCCAGCAGCCTGGGGCCTGCGAAACCCTATGGCTACACCTTC	CASSLGPAKPYGYTF
TRBV10-3	TRBJ1-4	TRBD1	-	TGTGCCATCGGGGACAGCGGAGAAAAACTGTTTTTT	CAIGDSGEKLFF
TRBV6-1	TRBJ2-6	-	once	TGTGCCAGGCATAGAGAAGGGATAACGTCCTCTGGGGCCAACGTCCTGACTTTC	CARHREGITSSGANVLTF
TRBV23-1	TRBJ2-1	-	-	TGCGCCAGCAGTCAACGGGCCCTCTACAATGAGCAGTTCTTC	CASSQRALYNEQFF
TRBV7-2	TRBJ2-7	-	-	TGTGCCAGCAGCTTAGTCAGCAGGGAAGTCTGCGAGCAGTACTTC	CASSLVSREVCEQYF
TRBV9	TRBJ2-1	-	-	TGTGCCAGCAGCGCCCACCCGGCAGACTACAATGAGCAGTTCTTC	CASSAHPADYNEQFF
TRBV3-1	TRBJ2-7	-	-	TGTGCCAGCAGCAGAATTAGCAGGGATCCATACGAGCAGTACTTC	CASSRISRDPYEQYF
TRBV6-6	TRBJ1-1	-	few	TGTGCCAGCAGTTTTGGGGCGGGGAACACTGAAGCTTTCTTT	CASSFGAGNTEAFF
TRBV6-1	TRBJ1-1	-	few	TGTGCCAGCAGTGAAGTTCAAGGGGTGAACACTGAAGCTTTCTTT	CASSEVQGVNTEAFF
TRBV27	TRBJ2-7	-	-	TGTGCCAGCAGTTTCTCCTTTACAGCCTACGAGCAGTACTTC	CASSFSFTAYEQYF
TRBV3-1	TRBJ2-3	-	-	TGTGCCAGCAGCCAAGATTGGGTCCGCCGCTCCACAGATACGCAGTATTTT	CASSQDWVRRSTDTQYF
TRBV7-6	TRBJ2-5	-	-	TGTGCCAGCAGCCAGGCGACAGCTGGGGAGACCCAGTACTTC	CASSQATAGETQYF
TRBV25-1	TRBJ2-1	TRBD1	-	TGTGCCAGTCATAACCCTAGGGGGCAGGGAAGCTCCTACAATGAGCAGTTCTTC	CASHNPRGQGSSYNEQFF
TRBV27	TRBJ2-7	-	few	TGTGCCAGCAGTTTAGGAGGCGGAACCTACGAGCAGTACTTC	CASSLGGGTYEQYF
TRBV29-1	TRBJ1-3	-	-	TGCAGCGTTGAAGCCCCGTTTGAGGACTCTGGAAACACCATATATTTT	CSVEAPFEDSGNTIYF
TRBV5-1	TRBJ1-3	TRBD1	-	TGCGCCAGCAGCTTGGCTGGACAGGGTCTAGGAAACACCATATATTTT	CASSLAGQGLGNTIYF
TRBV6-2/TRBV6-3	TRBJ1-1	-	-	TGTGCCAGCAGCTCGTTTAGGAACACTGAAGCTTTCTTT	CASSSFRNTEAFF
TRBV13	TRBJ2-7	TRBD1	-	TGTGCCAGCAGCTCCACCGGGACAGGGTTAGTCGAGCAGTACTTC	CASSSTGTGLVEQYF
TRBV3-1	TRBJ2-7	-	-	TGTGCCAGCAGCCAAGATCCCCCCCCCAACGACTACGAGCAGTACTTC	CASSQDPPPNDYEQYF
TRBV4-3	TRBJ2-7	-	-	TGCGCCAGCAGCCAAGATCTCGGCCTAGCAGAGCAGTACTTC	CASSQDLGLAEQYF
TRBV13	TRBJ1-2	-	-	TGTGCCAGCAGCCCAGGGAGGGGCTACACCTTC	CASSPGRGYTF
TRBV6-2/TRBV6-3	TRBJ2-2	TRBD2	few	TGTGCCAGCAGTTCCATCCCGGGACTAGCGGCAGGGGAGCTGTTTTTT	CASSSIPGLAAGELFF
TRBV7-9	TRBJ2-5	-	-	TGTGCCAGCAGCTTAGGGGATTGGGCTGAGGCCCAGTACTTC	CASSLGDWAEAQYF
TRBV27	TRBJ2-7	-	-	TGTGCCAGCAGTTTATTGGCTGGGATCGAGCAGTACTTC	CASSLLAGIEQYF
TRBV14	TRBJ2-5	TRBD2	-	TGTGCCAGCAGCCGTGGGACGGGGGGTCGGGAGACCCAGTACTTC	CASSRGTGGRETQYF
TRBV25-1	TRBJ1-1	-	-	TGTGCCAGCAGTGAATACGTTCGTGGGGGGTCAGCTTTCTTT	CASSEYVRGGSAFF
TRBV29-1	TRBJ2-3	-	-	TGCAGCGTTGTATTGACAGAGAGGGCAGATACGCAGTATTTT	CSVVLTERADTQYF
TRBV5-5	TRBJ2-7	-	-	TGTGCCAGCAGCTTGTCAGGGGCGGGATACGAGCAGTACTTC	CASSLSGAGYEQYF
TRBV11-2	TRBJ2-5	-	-	TGTGCCAGCAGCTTAGATCCCGGGACCCCGGGTGAGGACTTC	CASSLDPGTPGEDF
TRBV6-1	TRBJ2-7	-	-	TGTGCCAGCAGGATTCTACAGGGTACCGAGCAGTACTTC	CASRILQGTEQYF
TRBV7-9	TRBJ2-3	TRBD2	few	TGTGCCAGCAGCCACGGACTAGCGGCCACAGATACGCAGTATTTT	CASSHGLAATDTQYF
TRBV6-2/TRBV6-3	TRBJ2-3	TRBD2	once	TGTGCCAGCAGTGCGACTAGCGGGTACACAGATACGCAGTATTTT	CASSATSGYTDTQYF
TRBV7-9	TRBJ2-3	-	-	TGTGCCAGCAGCTTTATTCCCCTGGGGTCGACGGATACGCAGTATTTT	CASSFIPLGSTDTQYF
TRBV9	TRBJ2-7	-	-	TGTGCCAGCAGCGAAGGCGTTGCCTACGAGCAGTACTTC	CASSEGVAYEQYF
TRBV18	TRBJ2-1	-	-	TGTGCCAGCTCACCACCTCCGGGATTCGAGCAGTTCTTC	CASSPPPGFEQFF
TRBV12-3/TRBV12-4	TRBJ2-3	TRBD2	-	TGTGCCAGCAGCCGTAGCGGGAGCGCTTTAGATACGCAGTATTTT	CASSRSGSALDTQYF
TRBV19	TRBJ2-7	TRBD2	-	TGTGCCAGTAGTGTTTCAGCGGGGGGCTACGAGCAGTACTTC	CASSVSAGGYEQYF
TRBV6-5	TRBJ2-5	TRBD2	-	TGTGCCGGCATCCTAGCGGGGAAGGAGACCCAGTACTTC	CAGILAGKETQYF
TRBV15	TRBJ2-7	-	-	TGTGCCACCAGCAGGTCGGACGGCCGCTCCTACGAGCAGTACTTC	CATSRSDGRSYEQYF
TRBV9	TRBJ1-1	-	once	TGTGCCAGCAGCGTCGCGGGGGGGCTGAACACTGAAGCTTTCTTT	CASSVAGGLNTEAFF
TRBV19	TRBJ2-7	-	-	TGTGCCAGCCCTCCCGGCCTTATCCGACGCGGCGAGCAGTACTTC	CASPPGLIRRGEQYF
TRBV2	TRBJ2-2	TRBD2	once	TGTGCCAGCAGGGACCCGGGACTAGCGGAGAACACCGGGGAGCTGTTTTTT	CASRDPGLAENTGELFF
TRBV29-1	TRBJ2-2	-	few	TGCAGCGTTGTTTGGAACACCGGGGAGCTGTTTTTT	CSVVWNTGELFF
TRBV27	TRBJ1-2	-	once	TGTGCCAGCAGTTTACGGTGGGACACCAGTCCGGTTTATGGCTACACCTTC	CASSLRWDTSPVYGYTF
TRBV28	TRBJ2-5	-	-	TGTGCCAGCAGCTCTAGCACGGAGACCCAGTACTTC	CASSSSTETQYF
TRBV11-2	TRBJ2-7	-	-	TGTGCCAGCAGCTCAGCGCCCTCCCACGAGCAGTACTTC	CASSSAPSHEQYF